The clone carrying this TCR beta chain was seen a few times. The target antigen is unknown. The sample comes from a study of CD8+ T cells in alopecia areata. Stated treatment: oral pan-JAK inhibitor, 5-10 mg twice daily. Germline trimming cut 1 base from V and 3 bases from J; bases unmatched to any gene: 0. Germline CDR1 is MGHRA and CDR2 is YSYEKL. The CDR3 has 15 residues. Study findings and constraints: Many of the expanded lesional clones endured in scalp and blood while on tofacitinib.

Extraction and reverse transcription of RNA yielded cDNA as the sequencing template. This table comes from immunoSEQ multiplex PCR, and its TCRdb copy is limited to in-frame clones, with some not included. The sample carries approximately 210,000 clones, around 66% recorded once. The chain has TRBV4-1 and TRBJ2-3, with 11 bases matching TRBD2. This TCR derives from a human donor with alopecia areata. The source material was CD4+ T cells sorted from blood, sampled at approximately week 45, from a patient treated with tofacitinib. The CDR3 is CASSQASGGTDTQYF. The CDR3 region has the DNA TGCGCCAGCAGCCAAGCTAGCGGGGGGACAGATACGCAGTATTTT.